A single sample is the source of the 18 T cell receptor beta chains below, sequenced in a study of T-cell memory formation after mild COVID-19. TCRdb reprocessed the 5' RACE reads with MiXCR, giving one entry per CDR3 protein. The repertoire includes 50,000 to 60,000 distinct CDR3 sequences, 25% to 35% of them detected once, and roughly two fifths sits in the top ten. Input material: PBMCs or a T cell subset sorted from them (not recorded which). The receptors were gathered from a man in his late teens or twenties who had mild COVID-19 (a few samples of this study predate the infection). Cell type and time point are not known.

This chain connects TRBV5-1 to TRBJ2-1, with 9 bases aligning to TRBD1. This CDR3 region has 14 residues. Germline V lookup: CDR1 SGHRS, CDR2 YFSETQ. Trimming at V came to 4 bases and at J to 5 bases, leaving 4 bases not matched to a gene. In DNA, the CDR3 is TGCGCCAGCAGCCAGCGGACAGGGGACAATGAGCAGTTCTTC. Amino acid sequence: CASSQRTGDNEQFF.

The chain recombines TRBV6-1 with TRBJ2-3; 9 bases line up with TRBD1. The length of the CDR3 is 18 residues. Trimming at V came to 6 bases and at J to 2 bases, leaving 15 bases not matched to a gene. Germline CDR1 reads MNHNS; CDR2 reads SASEGT. This chain's CDR3 is CASRVYVNGTGITDTQYF. The DNA for the CDR3 is TGTGCCAGCAGGGTCTATGTCAACGGGACAGGGATCACAGATACGCAGTATTTT.

This clonotype was seen repeatedly, ten times or more. V usage is TRBV6-5 and J usage is TRBJ2-3; 10 bases are shared with TRBD1. V shed 0 bases, J shed 4 bases, and the junction held 4 bases outside the gene matches. Germline V gene data show CDR1 as MNHEY and CDR2 as SVGAGI. The length of the CDR3 is 16 residues. Here the CDR3 reads CASSYSGTGAADTQYF. CDR3 DNA: TGTGCCAGCAGTTACTCGGGGACAGGGGCGGCAGATACGCAGTATTTT.

In its sample, this clonotype was seen a few times. The V gene is TRBV7-2, the J gene TRBJ2-5; D is possibly TRBD2 (5 bases). Trimming took 6 bases from V and 5 from J, leaving 13 bases between them. Germline CDR1 and CDR2: SGHTA and FQGNSA. The CDR3 has 13 residues. The CDR3 loop reads CASSPLASETQYF. The CDR3 nucleotides read TGTGCCAGCAGTCCCCTAGCAAGCGAGACCCAGTACTTC. Full variable domain (missing parts from reference TRBV7-2 and TRBJ2-5): GAGVSQSPSNKVTEKGKDVELRCDPISGHTALYWYRQSLGQGLEFLIYFQGNSAPDKSGLPSDRFSAERTGGSVSTLTIQRTQQEDSAVYLCASSPLASETQYFGPGTRLLVL.

The chain is built from TRBV10-3 and TRBJ2-1; TRBD2 agrees at 10 bases. Looked up from germline, CDR1 is ENHRY and CDR2 is SYGVKD. The CDR3 covers 15 residues. V was clipped by 3 bases and J by 6 bases; unmatched bases: 5. The CDR3 protein is CAISEYGTSANEQFF. The DNA for the CDR3 is TGTGCCATCAGTGAATATGGGACTAGCGCCAATGAGCAGTTCTTC.

The rearrangement links TRBV5-1 to TRBJ2-3; 7 nucleotides match TRBD2. Per the germline V gene, CDR1 is SGHRS and CDR2 is YFSETQ. V shed 6 bases and J 0 bases; nucleotides not matched to a gene: 7. The CDR3 is made up of 15 amino acids. Written as DNA, the CDR3 is TGCGCCAGCAAGAATAGCGGGCGAAGCACAGATACGCAGTATTTT. Translating it yields CASKNSGRSTDTQYF.

This clonotype was seen more than once but under ten times. V usage is TRBV6-5 and J usage is TRBJ2-2, with 7 bases fitting TRBD1. The CDR3 contains 16 residues. Trimming removed 5 bases from V and 6 bases from J; junction bases left unmatched: 12. Per germline, CDR1 MNHEY and CDR2 SVGAGI. In DNA, the CDR3 is TGTGCCAGCAGTGCTCCGGGACAGTTTGCGGCCGGGGAGCTGTTTTTT. As protein: CASSAPGQFAAGELFF.

The genes are TRBV7-9 and TRBJ1-6, with D unresolved. Trimming shortened V by 5 bases and J by 0 bases, and 14 bases separated the two germline ends. The germline gives CDR1 SEHNR, CDR2 FQNEAQ (reference sequence). This CDR3 is built from 17 residues. The CDR3 region is CASSPVDGSSYNSPLHF. CDR3 bases: TGTGCCAGCAGCCCAGTGGACGGGAGCTCCTATAATTCACCCCTCCACTTT.

The table lists this clonotype with a few counts. The V gene is TRBV4-3, the J gene TRBJ2-7, with D tentatively TRBD1 or TRBD2 (5 bases each). The CDR3 consists of 15 residues. CDR1 is LGHNA and CDR2 is YSLEER in the germline V gene. V lost 0 bases to trimming and J lost 3 bases, with 12 bases between them. The DNA for the CDR3 is TGCGCCAGCAGCCAAGAGACGGGGCCTCTCTACGAGCAGTACTTC. This translates into CASSQETGPLYEQYF.

J is TRBJ2-1 and V is TRBV9, with D uncertain. CDR1 SGDLS and CDR2 YYNGEE come from the germline V gene. The CDR3 has 14 amino acids. Trimming pared 0 bases from V and 9 bases from J, leaving 13 bases between. CDR3 amino acids: CASSVARGVSEQFF. CDR3 nucleotide sequence: TGTGCCAGCAGCGTAGCTAGAGGAGTGAGTGAGCAGTTCTTC.

A few counts support this clonotype. The CDR3 spells CATSRATGITDTQYF. Here the CDR3 DNA reads TGTGCCACCAGCAGAGCTACAGGGATCACAGATACGCAGTATTTT. The chain links TRBV15 to TRBJ2-3, with a possible D match to TRBD1 (6 bases). CDR1 LNHNV and CDR2 YYDKDF come from the germline V gene (reference sequence). The CDR3 runs 15 residues. With 1 base removed from V and 2 bases from J, the gap between germline ends came to 10 bases.

The CDR3 DNA sequence: TGTGCCAGCAGCGTAGGCGGCGCCTACGAGCAGTACGTC. Protein product: CASSVGGAYEQYV. This rearrangement joins TRBV7-9 to TRBJ2-7; D is undetermined. Germline values: CDR1 SEHNR, CDR2 FQNEAQ (reference sequence). V was clipped by 5 bases and J by 2 bases, with 10 bases between them. The CDR3 loop spans 13 amino acids.

This clonotype showed up just a few times. The chain uses TRBV2 and TRBJ2-1; 14 bases agree with TRBD2. The trim removed 5 bases at V and 8 bases at J, leaving 2 bases unmatched. CDR1 SNHLY and CDR2 FYNNEI come from the germline V gene. This CDR3 is 14 amino acids long. CDR3 in amino acids: CASSWTSGGYEQFF. The CDR3, as DNA: TGTGCCAGCAGTTGGACTAGCGGGGGGTATGAGCAGTTCTTC.

This clonotype was seen once. The chain recombines TRBV6-2 or TRBV6-3 with TRBJ1-6; D gene unclear. Germline V gene sequence: CDR1 MNHEY, CDR2 SVGEGT. Trimming stripped 0 bases from V and 8 bases from J, with 5 bases between. The CDR3 is made up of 13 amino acids. The CDR3: CASSYSADSPLHF. CDR3 nucleotides: TGTGCCAGCAGTTACTCGGCGGATTCACCCCTCCACTTT.

J is TRBJ2-3 and V is TRBV7-9; D remains ambiguous. CDR3 size: 13 residues. Trimming removed 5 bases at V and 3 bases at J, with 9 bases between. Germline CDR1 SEHNR, CDR2 FQNEAQ (reference sequence). CDR3 DNA: TGTGCCAGCAGCCCCGGAGCAACAGATACGCAGTATTTT. Translation: CASSPGATDTQYF.

The rearrangement joins TRBV15 to TRBJ2-5; the D gene could be TRBD1 or TRBD2 (5 bases each). Germline values: CDR1 LNHNV, CDR2 YYDKDF (reference sequence). Trimming removed 2 bases from V and 4 bases from J, with 14 bases in between. The CDR3 loop spans 15 amino acids. The CDR3 protein is CATSRKKWDGETQYF. CDR3 nucleotide sequence: TGTGCCACCAGCAGAAAAAAATGGGACGGAGAGACCCAGTACTTC.

This clonotype was seen at least ten times. The chain joins TRBV29-1 to TRBJ2-7; no clear D. CDR3 length: 12 amino acids. The V end lost 1 base, the J end lost 3 bases, and 7 bases lay between the germline ends. CDR1 is SQVTM and CDR2 is ANQGSEA in the germline V gene. The CDR3 DNA is TGCAGCGTTGAAGTAGCCGACTACGAGCAGTACTTC. This gives the protein CSVEVADYEQYF.

J is TRBJ2-3 and V is TRBV7-3; possibly TRBD1 or TRBD2 for D (6 bases each). There are 14 residues in the CDR3. CDR1 SGHTA and CDR2 FQGTGA come from the germline V gene. The germline V and J ends were trimmed by 3 bases and 3 bases, with 10 bases remaining between them. Here the CDR3 reads CASSFQGGTDTQYF. In DNA form, the CDR3 reads TGTGCCAGCAGCTTTCAAGGGGGGACAGATACGCAGTATTTT.